This T cell receptor beta chain was obtained from a study of blood T cell repertoires in COVID-19. Study information: Italy, Spain and the United States were the sources of the convalescent and acute COVID-19 samples. In each case, the material was cDNA or gDNA derived from T cells, B-cell-depleted T cells, or PBMCs.

Here immunoSEQ multiplex PCR was the method, and the copy in TCRdb shows in-frame clones only, minus some. The data contain around 430,000 clones, 85% to 90% of them singletons. Trimming at V came to 3 bases and at J to 3 bases, leaving 2 bases not matched to a gene. The CDR3 covers 14 residues. In germline, CDR1 is SGHRS, CDR2 YFSETQ. Donors of Cohort 3 who recovered were those that had two negative PCRs, clearance, or symptom resolution. The TCR sequence derives from a woman aged 50 to 65 who had recovered from COVID-19. The material sequenced was PBMCs or T cells enriched from blood (not recorded which). The gene calls are TRBV5-1 and TRBJ2-2; TRBD1 agrees at 7 bases. CDR3 loop: CASSSTGDTGELFF. The DNA of the CDR3 is TGCGCCAGCAGCTCCACAGGGGACACCGGGGAGCTGTTTTTT.